Sequencing of this T cell receptor (beta chain) was carried out in a study of a mutant IDH1 vaccine in newly diagnosed glioma. Study-wide context: With temozolomide cycles, or 4-6 weeks after radiotherapy alone, vaccination was started. Whole-study findings and limits: Alterations occurring in top peripheral T cell clonotypes seemed unrelated to pseudoprogression.

TCRdb keeps only in-frame clones here, not all; method: immunoSEQ multiplex PCR. This sample has under 45,000 clones, with roughly 90% found just once. Germline-derived CDR1 and CDR2 are SGHRS and YFSETQ. The CDR3 is 13 amino acids. With V trimmed by 4 bases and J by 8 bases, 7 bases remained unmatched. About this clone itself: Its specificity is unknown.

Specified time point: week 23, last vaccination. Doses consisted of 300 ug of mutant IDH1 20-mer peptide each, paired with topical imiquimod. The TCR comes from a man aged 50 or older with glioma. The genes are TRBV5-1 and TRBJ1-2; 8 bases align to TRBD1. The sequences come from PBMCs, collected from a glioma patient whose treatment included an IDH1 peptide vaccine. CDR3 residues: CASSLGQGRGYTF. Here the CDR3 DNA reads TGCGCCAGCAGCCTCGGACAGGGACGGGGCTACACCTTC.